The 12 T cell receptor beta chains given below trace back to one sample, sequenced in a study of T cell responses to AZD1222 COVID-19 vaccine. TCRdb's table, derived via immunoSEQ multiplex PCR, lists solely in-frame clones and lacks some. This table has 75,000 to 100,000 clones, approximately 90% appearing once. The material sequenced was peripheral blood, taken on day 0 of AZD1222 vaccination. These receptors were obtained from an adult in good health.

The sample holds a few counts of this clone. The CDR3 DNA follows: TGTGCCAGTAGTCCGCCCCCACCCAGGCGCAATGAGCAGTTCTTC. Translating gives CASSPPPPRRNEQFF. The chain links TRBV19 to TRBJ2-1; D not resolved. Looked up from germline, CDR1 is LNHDA and CDR2 is SQIVND (reference sequence). The CDR3 is 15 amino acids. V was cut by 5 bases and J by 6 bases, with 17 bases left in between.

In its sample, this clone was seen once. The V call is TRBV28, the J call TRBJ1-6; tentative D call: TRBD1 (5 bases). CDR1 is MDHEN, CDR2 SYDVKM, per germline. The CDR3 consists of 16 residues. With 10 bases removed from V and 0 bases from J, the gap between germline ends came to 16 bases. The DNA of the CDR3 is TGTGCCACCGACTACACAGGAAGCTCCTATAATTCACCCCTCCACTTT. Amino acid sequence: CATDYTGSSYNSPLHF.

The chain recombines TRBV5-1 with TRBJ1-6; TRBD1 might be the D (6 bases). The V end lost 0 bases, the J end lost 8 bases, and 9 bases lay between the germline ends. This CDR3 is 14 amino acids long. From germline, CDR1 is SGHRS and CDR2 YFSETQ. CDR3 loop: CASSLGTDYSPLHF. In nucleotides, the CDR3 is TGCGCCAGCAGCTTGGGGACAGACTATTCACCCCTCCACTTT.

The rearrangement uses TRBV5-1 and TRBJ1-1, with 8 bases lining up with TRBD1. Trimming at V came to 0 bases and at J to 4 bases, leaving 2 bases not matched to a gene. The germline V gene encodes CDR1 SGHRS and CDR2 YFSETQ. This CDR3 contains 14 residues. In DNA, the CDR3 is TGCGCCAGCAGCTTGGCTACAGGGGGCACTGAAGCTTTCTTT. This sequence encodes CASSLATGGTEAFF.

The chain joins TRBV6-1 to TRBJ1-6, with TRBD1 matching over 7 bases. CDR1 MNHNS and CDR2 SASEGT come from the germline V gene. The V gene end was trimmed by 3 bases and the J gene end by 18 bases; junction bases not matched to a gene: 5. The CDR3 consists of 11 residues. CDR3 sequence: CASSEDRPTHF. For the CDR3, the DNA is TGTGCCAGCAGTGAGGACAGGCCCACCCACTTT.

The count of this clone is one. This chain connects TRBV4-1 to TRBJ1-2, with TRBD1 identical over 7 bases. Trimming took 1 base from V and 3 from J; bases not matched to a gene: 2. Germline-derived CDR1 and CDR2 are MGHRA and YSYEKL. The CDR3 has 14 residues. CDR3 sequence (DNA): TGCGCCAGCAGCCAAGTTACAGGGGACTATGGCTACACCTTC. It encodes CASSQVTGDYGYTF.

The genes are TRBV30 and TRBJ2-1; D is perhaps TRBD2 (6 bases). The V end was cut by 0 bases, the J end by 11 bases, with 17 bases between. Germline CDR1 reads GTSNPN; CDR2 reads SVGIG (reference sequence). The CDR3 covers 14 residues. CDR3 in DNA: TGTGCCTGGAGTGTAGGCGGTGCCGGGGGTCAGCAGTTCTTC. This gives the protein CAWSVGGAGGQQFF.

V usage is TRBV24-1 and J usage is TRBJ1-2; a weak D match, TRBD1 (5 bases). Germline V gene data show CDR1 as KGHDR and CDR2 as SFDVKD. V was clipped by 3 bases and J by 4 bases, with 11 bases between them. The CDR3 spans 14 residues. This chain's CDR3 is CATSDPRQIYGYTF. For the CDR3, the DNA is TGTGCCACCAGTGATCCCCGACAGATCTATGGCTACACCTTC.

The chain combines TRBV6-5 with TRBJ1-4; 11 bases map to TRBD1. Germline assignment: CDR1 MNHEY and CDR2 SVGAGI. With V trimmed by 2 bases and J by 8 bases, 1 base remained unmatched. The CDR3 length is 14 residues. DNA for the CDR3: TGTGCCAGCAGTTACGGGACAGGGGGGGAAAAACTGTTTTTT. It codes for CASSYGTGGEKLFF.

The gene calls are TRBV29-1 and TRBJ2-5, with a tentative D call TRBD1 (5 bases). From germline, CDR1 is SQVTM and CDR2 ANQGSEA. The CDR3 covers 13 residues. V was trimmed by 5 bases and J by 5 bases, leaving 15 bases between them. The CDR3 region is CSVLPGPEETQYF. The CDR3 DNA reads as TGCAGCGTTCTCCCAGGGCCTGAGGAGACCCAGTACTTC.

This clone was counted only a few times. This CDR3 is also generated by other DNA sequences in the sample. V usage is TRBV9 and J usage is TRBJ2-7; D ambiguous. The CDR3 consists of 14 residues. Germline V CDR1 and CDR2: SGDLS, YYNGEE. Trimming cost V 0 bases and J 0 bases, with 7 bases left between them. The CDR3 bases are TGTGCCAGCAGCGTAGTGGCGAGCTCCTACGAGCAGTACTTC. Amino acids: CASSVVASSYEQYF.

The CDR3 region is CASSLGSGVPSSYNEQFF. As DNA, the CDR3 is TGCGCCAGCAGCTTGGGGTCAGGGGTACCGAGCTCCTACAATGAGCAGTTCTTC. The chain recombines TRBV5-1 with TRBJ2-1, with a weak D call TRBD1 (6 bases). Trimming cost V 0 bases and J 0 bases, with 16 bases left between them. The CDR3 consists of 18 residues. Germline V gives CDR1 SGHRS, CDR2 YFSETQ.